Listed below are T cell receptor beta chains from one sample, sequenced in a study of radiotherapy plus CTLA-4 blockade in lung cancer. Profiled with immunoSEQ multiplex PCR; TCRdb holds only in-frame clones, not every one. The table has more than 40,000 clones, over 60% seen once. The sample was peripheral blood, taken from a patient treated with radiotherapy plus ipilimumab. These receptors all stem from a human donor with non-small cell lung cancer who had a partial response to radiotherapy plus ipilimumab. Each CDR3 is given with its conserved first and last residue. The D gene is left open where the match is weak. Part of the rows lack a size; the others show once, few, many or a class for expanded clones.

D gene: -
J gene: TRBJ2-1
V gene: TRBV6-5
clone size: -
CDR3 DNA: TGTGCCAGCAGTTACGGGAGCGTGTACAATGAGCAGTTCTTC
CDR3 protein: CASSYGSVYNEQFF

D gene: -
J gene: TRBJ2-7
V gene: TRBV7-2
clone size: -
CDR3 DNA: TGTGCCAGCAGCTTAAACTGGTCCGGCGAGCAGTACTTC
CDR3 protein: CASSLNWSGEQYF

D gene: TRBD1
J gene: TRBJ1-2
V gene: TRBV6-5
clone size: -
CDR3 DNA: TGTGCCACCCCACAGGGGGAGTGGTATGGCTACACCTTC
CDR3 protein: CATPQGEWYGYTF

D gene: TRBD2
J gene: TRBJ2-1
V gene: TRBV9
clone size: -
CDR3 DNA: TGTGCCAGCAGCGTAGGCACTAGCGCGTACAATGAGCAGTTCTTC
CDR3 protein: CASSVGTSAYNEQFF

D gene: TRBD1
J gene: TRBJ1-1
V gene: TRBV10-3
clone size: once
CDR3 DNA: TGTGCCATCAGTCGGACAGGGAGGGACACTGAAGCTTTCTTT
CDR3 protein: CAISRTGRDTEAFF

D gene: -
J gene: TRBJ1-1
V gene: TRBV30
clone size: -
CDR3 DNA: TGTGCCTGGAAGAGACAGCCTAGACTGAACACTGAAGCTTTCTTT
CDR3 protein: CAWKRQPRLNTEAFF

D gene: -
J gene: TRBJ1-2
V gene: TRBV5-1
clone size: -
CDR3 DNA: TGCGCCAGCAGCTTGGAGGCGACAGGTCCTAACACCTTC
CDR3 protein: CASSLEATGPNTF

D gene: -
J gene: TRBJ2-5
V gene: TRBV5-8
clone size: -
CDR3 DNA: TGTGCCAGCAGCTTGGATGGGTCGGGGGGCAGAGAGACCCAGTACTTC
CDR3 protein: CASSLDGSGGRETQYF

D gene: TRBD1
J gene: TRBJ2-5
V gene: TRBV6-6
clone size: -
CDR3 DNA: TGTGCCAGCTCACCGACAGGGGGCGTAGAGACCCAGTACTTC
CDR3 protein: CASSPTGGVETQYF

D gene: TRBD2
J gene: TRBJ2-2
V gene: TRBV14
clone size: many
CDR3 DNA: TGTGCCAGCAGCCAAGCAGCGGGAGGGACCGGGGAGCTGTTTTTT
CDR3 protein: CASSQAAGGTGELFF

D gene: -
J gene: TRBJ1-1
V gene: TRBV5-4
clone size: -
CDR3 DNA: TGTGCCAGCAGTTCGACAGCTCACACTGAAGCTTTCTTT
CDR3 protein: CASSSTAHTEAFF

D gene: TRBD1
J gene: TRBJ2-5
V gene: TRBV2
clone size: few
CDR3 DNA: TGTGCCAGCAGTAATAGACAGGGGGCGATTGGGGAGACCCAGTACTTC
CDR3 protein: CASSNRQGAIGETQYF

D gene: -
J gene: TRBJ2-7
V gene: TRBV11-2
clone size: -
CDR3 DNA: TGTGCCAGCAGCTTAGGTCGAGGTGACGAGCAGTACTTC
CDR3 protein: CASSLGRGDEQYF

D gene: -
J gene: TRBJ1-4
V gene: TRBV4-2
clone size: -
CDR3 DNA: TGTGCCAGCAGCCAAGATTCAGGGACTAATGAAAAACTGTTTTTT
CDR3 protein: CASSQDSGTNEKLFF

D gene: TRBD1
J gene: TRBJ1-1
V gene: TRBV5-1
clone size: -
CDR3 DNA: TGCGCCAGCAGAGGAGGGGGCGGGATGAACACTGAAGCTTTCTTT
CDR3 protein: CASRGGGGMNTEAFF

D gene: -
J gene: TRBJ2-7
V gene: TRBV29-1
clone size: -
CDR3 DNA: TGCAGCGTTGGGACAGACTACGAGCAGTACTTC
CDR3 protein: CSVGTDYEQYF

D gene: -
J gene: TRBJ1-4
V gene: TRBV7-9
clone size: few
CDR3 DNA: TGTGCCAGCAGCCCCTCGACTGCAACTAATGAAAAACTGTTTTTT
CDR3 protein: CASSPSTATNEKLFF

D gene: -
J gene: TRBJ1-4
V gene: TRBV19
clone size: -
CDR3 DNA: TGTGCCAGTAGTATGCGGGGGCGCGAAAAACTGTTTTTT
CDR3 protein: CASSMRGREKLFF

D gene: -
J gene: TRBJ2-1
V gene: TRBV11-2
clone size: few
CDR3 DNA: TGTGCCAGCACCCCTCGGTCGGGCTACAATGAGCAGTTCTTC
CDR3 protein: CASTPRSGYNEQFF

D gene: TRBD1
J gene: TRBJ2-1
V gene: TRBV5-1
clone size: -
CDR3 DNA: TGCGCCAGCAGCCGCTCTCTGGGACAGGCCTACGATGAGCAGTTCTTC
CDR3 protein: CASSRSLGQAYDEQFF

D gene: TRBD1
J gene: TRBJ1-1
V gene: TRBV5-6
clone size: -
CDR3 DNA: TGTGCCAGCAGCTCGACGGACAGGGGAGAGACTGAAGCTTTCTTT
CDR3 protein: CASSSTDRGETEAFF

D gene: -
J gene: TRBJ1-1
V gene: TRBV5-1
clone size: -
CDR3 DNA: TGCGCCAGCAGCCTATCGACAGCGAACACTGAAGCTTTCTTT
CDR3 protein: CASSLSTANTEAFF

D gene: -
J gene: TRBJ2-1
V gene: TRBV10-2
clone size: -
CDR3 DNA: TGCGCCAGCACCCTTATTAGCTCCTACAATGAGCAGTTCTTC
CDR3 protein: CASTLISSYNEQFF

D gene: TRBD2
J gene: TRBJ2-1
V gene: TRBV5-1
clone size: few
CDR3 DNA: TGCGCCAGCAGTCCCGGGACTAGCGGGTCTGGAGAGCAGTTCTTC
CDR3 protein: CASSPGTSGSGEQFF

D gene: TRBD1
J gene: TRBJ1-1
V gene: TRBV15
clone size: many
CDR3 DNA: TGTGCCACCAGCAGAAAACAGGGGGTCAACACTGAAGCTTTCTTT
CDR3 protein: CATSRKQGVNTEAFF

D gene: -
J gene: TRBJ2-7
V gene: TRBV30
clone size: -
CDR3 DNA: TGTGCCTGGAGTCGAAGCGGGCGTTCCTCCTACGAGCAGTACTTC
CDR3 protein: CAWSRSGRSSYEQYF

D gene: -
J gene: TRBJ1-2
V gene: TRBV30
clone size: -
CDR3 DNA: TGTGCCTGGATACCTGACAGGTCCTATGGCTACACCTTC
CDR3 protein: CAWIPDRSYGYTF

D gene: TRBD2
J gene: TRBJ2-1
V gene: TRBV29-1
clone size: few
CDR3 DNA: TGCAGCGCAGCCGGGACTAGCGGGAATGAGCAGTTCTTC
CDR3 protein: CSAAGTSGNEQFF

D gene: -
J gene: TRBJ1-1
V gene: TRBV7-8
clone size: few
CDR3 DNA: TGTGCCAGCAGTCCATACCCTCAAGGGGGAATCATGAACACTGAAGCTTTCTTT
CDR3 protein: CASSPYPQGGIMNTEAFF